This TCR beta chain appears in the sequencing data of a study of regulatory dendritic cells for organ transplantation. Whole-study results and caveats: The most alloreactive TCR clonotypes were found in resting memory CD8+ cells.

Naive CD45RA+ and memory CD45RO+ CD4+ or CD8+ T cells were FACS-sorted. This clone was seen just once. Its cognate antigen is unknown. Repertoires were generated with immunoSEQ multiplex PCR, while TCRdb's copy carries only in-frame clones and drops some. Of roughly 34,000 clones listed, roughly nine tenths were seen once; the top ten hold over 0.055%. CDR1 and CDR2 (germline): SGHTA, FQGNSA. CDR3 length: 13 amino acids. With 0 bases removed from V and 1 base from J, the gap between germline ends came to 3 bases. Sequencing was performed on naive CD4+ T cells from blood. Regarding subset: CD45RA+ naive T cells. The receptor was derived from a human donor in good health. The J gene is TRBJ1-1, the V gene TRBV7-2; D call uncertain. CDR3 loop: CASSLATNTEAFF. DNA of the CDR3: TGTGCCAGCAGCTTAGCAACGAACACTGAAGCTTTCTTT.